These 29 T cell receptor beta chains were sequenced from one sample in a study of blood T cell repertoires in COVID-19. Produced via immunoSEQ multiplex PCR; TCRdb's table is partial and in-frame only. The table shows about 160,000 clones, with under 95% occurring only once. Material: peripheral blood. Receptor source: a man younger than 35 with acute or convalescent COVID-19.

In DNA, the CDR3 is TGCGCCAGCATGCGGGACAGGGGCCAAGAGACCCAGTACTTC. Translation: CASMRDRGQETQYF. This chain connects TRBV5-1 to TRBJ2-5; the match to TRBD1 covers 10 bases. The V and J ends lost 6 bases and 1 base, in that order; junction bases with no gene match: 3. The germline V gene has CDR1 SGHRS and CDR2 YFSETQ. The CDR3 length is 14 residues.

The rearrangement links TRBV24-1 to TRBJ1-2, with D tentatively TRBD1 (6 bases). Germline CDR1 reads KGHDR; CDR2 reads SFDVKD. V dropped 9 bases and J dropped 2 bases, with 9 bases sitting between them. The CDR3 contains 12 residues. CDR3 nucleotides: TGTGCCACCCGGGACACAAACTATGGCTACACCTTC. Protein sequence: CATRDTNYGYTF.

This chain connects TRBV25-1 to TRBJ2-3; TRBD1 agrees at 7 bases. Germline CDR1 MGHDK, CDR2 SYGVNS. V lost 3 bases, J lost 2 bases, and 8 bases stayed unmatched. The CDR3 has 16 residues. The CDR3, as DNA: TGTGCCAGCAGTGACCCTCGACAGGGATCCACAGATACGCAGTATTTT. Its translation is CASSDPRQGSTDTQYF.

V usage is TRBV27 and J usage is TRBJ1-1; D ambiguous. CDR1 MNHEY and CDR2 SMNVEV come from the germline V gene (reference sequence). The CDR3 has 14 residues. Trimming pared 6 bases from V and 4 bases from J, leaving 15 bases between. The CDR3 protein is CASRSGGLGTEAFF. CDR3 DNA: TGTGCCAGCAGGTCTGGTGGGCTGGGCACTGAAGCTTTCTTT.

The V and J genes are TRBV19 and TRBJ2-1; TRBD2 is a possible D gene (6 bases). Germline V gives CDR1 LNHDA, CDR2 SQIVND (reference sequence). The V and J ends lost 1 base and 2 bases respectively, with 15 bases between them. The CDR3 extends over 17 amino acids. CDR3 coding DNA: TGTGCCAGTAGTATAGGGGGTCTGGGGGGAACCTACAATGAGCAGTTCTTC. Amino acid sequence: CASSIGGLGGTYNEQFF.

This sequence joins TRBV21-1 and TRBJ1-5. TRBV21-1 is designated a pseudogene. This CDR3 spans 15 amino acids. The CDR3 here is CASITENRRNQPQHF. The CDR3 DNA is TGTGCCAGCATCACGGAGAACCGACGAAATCAGCCCCAGCATTTT.

This chain connects TRBV30 to TRBJ2-2; the D gene is possibly TRBD1 (6 bases). Trimming pared 2 bases from V and 4 bases from J, leaving 8 bases between. Germline assignment: CDR1 GTSNPN and CDR2 SVGIG (reference sequence). This CDR3 has 13 residues. CDR3 in amino acids: CAWSPGVTGELFF. In DNA, the CDR3 is TGTGCCTGGAGTCCAGGGGTCACCGGGGAGCTGTTTTTT.

V gene TRBV9 combines with J gene TRBJ2-1; the D gene is possibly TRBD1 (6 bases). The CDR3 is 14 residues long. Between the trimmed V and J ends, which lost 2 bases and 7 bases, there was a span of 13 bases. CDR1 and CDR2 from the germline V gene are SGDLS and YYNGEE. CDR3 in amino acids: CASSVPGQGNEQFF. CDR3 coding DNA: TGTGCCAGCAGCGTCCCGGGACAAGGGAATGAGCAGTTCTTC.

The rearrangement uses TRBV9 and TRBJ1-2; D possibly corresponds to TRBD1 (6 bases). CDR1 and CDR2 from the germline V gene are SGDLS and YYNGEE. Trimming cost V 2 bases and J 1 base, with 15 bases left between them. The CDR3 spans 16 residues. CDR3 DNA: TGTGCCAGCAGCGTCGGCGCAGGGGCCGTTAACTATGGCTACACCTTC. Residues: CASSVGAGAVNYGYTF.

The V call is TRBV19, the J call TRBJ1-1; a weak D match, TRBD1 (5 bases). Looked up from germline, CDR1 is LNHDA and CDR2 is SQIVND (reference sequence). The V and J ends lost 3 bases and 1 base respectively, with 9 bases between them. The CDR3 spans 14 residues. CDR3 nucleotide sequence: TGTGCCAGTAGTATTGGCAGGGAGAACACTGAAGCTTTCTTT. It specifies CASSIGRENTEAFF.

The sample holds a few counts of this clone. This chain joins TRBV25-1 and TRBJ1-6; 7 bases align to TRBD1. The CDR3 totals 14 residues. Germline trimming cut 7 bases from V and 8 bases from J; bases unmatched to any gene: 8. Germline lookup yields CDR1 MGHDK and CDR2 SYGVNS. CDR3 sequence (DNA): TGTGCCAGCAATACAATAACAGGGGATTCACCCCTCCACTTT. Protein sequence: CASNTITGDSPLHF. Variable domain in full (rest from reference TRBV25-1 and TRBJ1-6): EADIYQTPRYLVIGTGKKITLECSQTMGHDKMYWYQQDPGMELHLIHYSYGVNSTEKGDLSSESTVSRIRTEHFPLTLESARPSHTSQYLCASNTITGDSPLHFGNGTRLTVT.

This clone appeared a few times. The chain combines TRBV30 with TRBJ1-5, with TRBD1 identical over 7 bases. The length of the CDR3 is 16 residues. V gave up 5 bases and J gave up 2 bases; unmatched junction bases: 12. Germline V CDR1 and CDR2: GTSNPN, SVGIG (reference sequence). The CDR3 DNA reads as TGTGCCTGGGGGTCCCGAACAGGGGTCGGCAATCAGCCCCAGCATTTT. Its translation is CAWGSRTGVGNQPQHF.

The chain carries TRBV28 and TRBJ1-5, with no clear D. Trimming left V 7 bases short and J 0 bases short, with 13 bases between. The CDR3 totals 15 residues. Germline CDR1 MDHEN, CDR2 SYDVKM. The CDR3 nucleotides read TGTGCCAGCACCCAGACACGCTATAGCAATCAGCCCCAGCATTTT. Protein: CASTQTRYSNQPQHF. Full variable domain (missing parts from reference TRBV28 and TRBJ1-5): DVKVTQSSRYLVKRTGEKVFLECVQDMDHENMFWYRQDPGLGLRLIYFSYDVKMKEKGDIPEGYSVSREKKERFSLILESASTNQTSMYLCASTQTRYSNQPQHFGDGTRLSIL.

V is TRBV18 and J is TRBJ2-4; D perhaps matches TRBD2 (7 bases). Trimming stripped 2 bases from V and 6 bases from J, with 14 bases between. The CDR3 loop spans 15 amino acids. CDR1 is KGHSH, CDR2 LQKENI, per germline. CDR3 coding DNA: TGTGCCAGCTCACCATTGGGGGGGGCAGTAAACATTCAGTACTTC. Encoded protein: CASSPLGGAVNIQYF. Looking up the rest from reference TRBV18 and TRBJ2-4 gives the full variable domain: NAGVMQNPRHLVRRRGQEARLRCSPMKGHSHVYWYRQLPEEGLKFMVYLQKENIIDESGMPKERFSAEFPKEGPSILRIQQVVRGDSAAYFCASSPLGGAVNIQYFGAGTRLSVL.

The genes are TRBV5-1 and TRBJ1-1, with TRBD1 matching over 9 bases. With V trimmed by 6 bases and J by 4 bases, 10 bases remained unmatched. The CDR3 is made up of 15 amino acids. In germline, CDR1 is SGHRS, CDR2 YFSETQ. The CDR3 bases are TGCGCCAGCAACTCCGGGACAGGGATATCCACTGAAGCTTTCTTT. This sequence encodes CASNSGTGISTEAFF. Combining the CDR3 with reference TRBV5-1 and TRBJ1-1 gives the whole variable domain KAGVTQTPRYLIKTRGQQVTLSCSPISGHRSVSWYQQTPGQGLQFLFEYFSETQRNKGNFPGRFSGRQFSNSRSEMNVSTLELGDSALYLCASNSGTGISTEAFFGQGTRLTVV.

This chain connects TRBV7-9 to TRBJ1-4, with TRBD1 matching 9 bases. The germline V gene encodes CDR1 SEHNR and CDR2 FQNEAQ (reference sequence). The CDR3 loop spans 17 amino acids. With 1 base clipped from V and 6 bases from J, the junction kept 9 bases outside the gene matches. The CDR3 DNA reads as TGTGCCAGCAGCTTAGGGGACAGGGAAATTGTGGATGAAAAACTGTTTTTT. Translation gives CASSLGDREIVDEKLFF.

Points on this clone: Its ends do not fully match the called genes, so a read error is possible. The V call is TRBV6-2 or TRBV6-3, the J call TRBJ2-5, with 12 bases lining up with TRBD1. Looked up from germline, CDR1 is MNHEY and CDR2 is SVGEGT. This CDR3 region has 15 residues. This CDR3 is CAGSYGTGGWETQYF. The CDR3 bases are TGTGCCGGCAGTTACGGGACAGGGGGCTGGGAGACCCAGTACTTC.

In DNA form, the CDR3 reads TGCGCCAGCATTCGGTCAAGCCAAGAGACCCAGTACTTC. Protein product: CASIRSSQETQYF. The rearrangement links TRBV10-2 to TRBJ2-5; no clear D gene. The CDR3 loop spans 13 amino acids. Looked up from germline, CDR1 is WSHSY and CDR2 is SAAADI. V was cut by 7 bases and J by 1 base, with 10 bases left in between.

The gene calls are TRBV7-6 and TRBJ1-1; D gene uncertain. Trimming cost V 6 bases and J 8 bases, with 16 bases left between them. CDR1 SGHVS and CDR2 FNYEAQ come from the germline V gene. The CDR3 sequence is 13 residues long. In nucleotides, the CDR3 is TGTGCCAGCAGTCAAACTCAAGCCAAAGAAGCTTTCTTT. The encoded protein is CASSQTQAKEAFF.

The gene calls are TRBV9 and TRBJ1-2; 10 positions agree with TRBD1. This CDR3 has 18 residues. CDR1 is SGDLS and CDR2 is YYNGEE in the germline V gene. V shed 2 bases and J 6 bases; nucleotides not matched to a gene: 16. This CDR3 reads CASSVTPGTGAGENGYTF. CDR3 in DNA: TGTGCCAGCAGCGTCACTCCCGGGACAGGGGCCGGTGAGAATGGCTACACCTTC. Full variable domain (outside the CDR3, taken from reference TRBV9 and TRBJ1-2): DSGVTQTPKHLITATGQRVTLRCSPRSGDLSVYWYQQSLDQGLQFLIQYYNGEERAKGNILERFSAQQFPDLHSELNLSSLELGDSALYFCASSVTPGTGAGENGYTFGSGTRLTVV.

The CDR3 coding sequence is TGTGCCACCAGTGATTCCGGGACAGCTATTCAAGAGACCCAGTACTTC. It translates to CATSDSGTAIQETQYF. The chain has TRBV24-1 and TRBJ2-5; 7 nucleotides match TRBD1. Germline CDR1 KGHDR, CDR2 SFDVKD. J lost 2 bases, V lost 2 bases, and 7 bases had no gene match. This CDR3 is built from 16 residues.

The rearrangement joins TRBV4-1 to TRBJ1-1, with D maybe TRBD1 (6 bases). Germline CDR1 reads MGHRA; CDR2 reads YSYEKL. The V and J ends lost 4 bases and 6 bases respectively, with 15 bases between them. The CDR3 is made up of 14 amino acids. Written as DNA, the CDR3 is TGCGCCAGCAGCCTACGGGACACCGCGGCTGAAGCTTTCTTT. Amino acids: CASSLRDTAAEAFF.

The chain carries TRBV27 and TRBJ1-2, with a weak D call TRBD1 (6 bases). The V end lost 5 bases, the J end lost 4 bases, and 23 bases lay between the germline ends. The CDR3 runs to 17 residues. From germline, CDR1 is MNHEY and CDR2 SMNVEV (reference sequence). DNA for the CDR3: TGTGCCAGCAGTCCACTACACCCTCCGGGAGGGGGCTATGGCTACACCTTC. Residues: CASSPLHPPGGGYGYTF.

CDR3: CASSVARTDTQYF. As DNA, the CDR3 is TGTGCCAGCAGCGTAGCACGGACAGATACGCAGTATTTT. The V and J genes are TRBV9 and TRBJ2-3; D call uncertain. The V end lost 0 bases, the J end lost 3 bases, and 5 bases lay between the germline ends. CDR1 and CDR2 (germline): SGDLS, YYNGEE. There are 13 residues in the CDR3.

This chain uses TRBV6-5 with TRBJ2-7; 7 nucleotides line up with TRBD1. V shed 10 bases and J 2 bases; nucleotides not matched to a gene: 5. Germline V lookup: CDR1 MNHEY, CDR2 SVGAGI. The CDR3 spans 12 residues. The CDR3 here is CATRDSPYEQYF. DNA of the CDR3: TGTGCCACCCGGGACAGCCCCTACGAGCAGTACTTC.

V is TRBV2 and J is TRBJ2-1, with D unresolved. Trimming removed 7 bases from V and 1 base from J, with 14 bases in between. This CDR3 has 15 residues. CDR1 is SNHLY, CDR2 FYNNEI, per germline. The CDR3 sequence: CASISGSPSYNEQFF. The CDR3 DNA follows: TGTGCCAGCATTTCCGGGTCTCCGTCCTACAATGAGCAGTTCTTC.

V usage is TRBV11-3 and J usage is TRBJ2-1; a possible D gene is TRBD2 (6 bases). Germline V lookup: CDR1 SGHNT, CDR2 YENEEA. Deletions cut 1 base from V and 2 bases from J, with 9 bases between. The length of the CDR3 is 15 residues. The CDR3: CASSLGGVPYNEQFF. Here the CDR3 DNA reads TGTGCCAGCAGCTTAGGCGGGGTCCCCTACAATGAGCAGTTCTTC.

The DNA of the CDR3 is TGTGCCAGCAGCTTAATTGGCAAGATCTACGAGCAGTACTTC. As protein: CASSLIGKIYEQYF. The V gene is TRBV7-2, the J gene TRBJ2-7; no firm D call. Germline assignment: CDR1 SGHTA and CDR2 FQGNSA. The CDR3 sequence is 14 residues long. Trimming removed 2 bases from V and 3 bases from J, with 11 bases in between.

V gene TRBV7-2 combines with J gene TRBJ1-4; D remains ambiguous. V lost 6 bases and J 4 bases, leaving 9 bases between the germline ends. The CDR3 is 13 amino acids. The germline CDR1 and CDR2 sequences are SGHTA and FQGNSA. CDR3 sequence (DNA): TGTGCCAGCAGAAACAGTTATAATGAAAAACTGTTTTTT. This codes for CASRNSYNEKLFF.